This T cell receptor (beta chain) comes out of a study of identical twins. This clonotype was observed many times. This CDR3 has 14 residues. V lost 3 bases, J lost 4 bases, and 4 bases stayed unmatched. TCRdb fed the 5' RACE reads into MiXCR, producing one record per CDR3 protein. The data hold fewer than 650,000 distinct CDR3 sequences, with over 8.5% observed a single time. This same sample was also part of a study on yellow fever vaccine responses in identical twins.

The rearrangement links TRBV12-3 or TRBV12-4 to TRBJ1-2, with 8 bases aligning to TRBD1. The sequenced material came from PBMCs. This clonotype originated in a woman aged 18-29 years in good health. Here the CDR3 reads CASSLMTGVYGYTF. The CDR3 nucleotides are TGTGCCAGCAGTTTGATGACAGGGGTCTATGGCTACACCTTC.